The 8 T cell receptor beta chains listed next were all sequenced from one sample in a study of shared clonotypes between healthy human individuals. The method was immunoSEQ multiplex PCR; TCRdb's version includes in-frame clones alone and lacks a portion of them. The sample contains millions of clones, around nine tenths of which appear only once. Sequenced input: naive CD4+ T cells sorted from blood. Sample subset: CD45RA+ positively selected. The receptors were sampled from a man aged 18 to 35 in good health.

Only one count was recorded for this clone. The chain is built from TRBV7-2 and TRBJ2-6, with 7 bases fitting TRBD1. The CDR3 is made up of 14 amino acids. Germline V CDR1 and CDR2: SGHTA, FQGNSA. Trimming took 3 bases from V and 11 from J; bases not matched to a gene: 7. CDR3 loop: CASSLRQGLHVLTF. In DNA, the CDR3 is TGTGCCAGCAGCTTGAGACAGGGCCTTCACGTCCTGACTTTC.

The rearrangement joins TRBV6-1 to TRBJ2-1; 12 nucleotides line up with TRBD2. The CDR3 has 16 residues. Germline loops: CDR1 MNHNS, CDR2 SASEGT. Trimming at V came to 4 bases and at J to 2 bases, leaving 3 bases not matched to a gene. The CDR3 loop is CASSVPSGGAYNEQFF. The CDR3 DNA reads as TGTGCCAGCAGTGTACCTAGCGGGGGGGCCTACAATGAGCAGTTCTTC.

Written as DNA, the CDR3 is TGTGCCTGGAGGACACTAGGTACCGGGGAGCTGTTTTTT. This codes for CAWRTLGTGELFF. The V gene is TRBV30, the J gene TRBJ2-2, with a possible D match to TRBD2 (5 bases). This CDR3 has 13 amino acids. Germline V lookup: CDR1 GTSNPN, CDR2 SVGIG (reference sequence). Trimming left V 3 bases short and J 5 bases short, with 10 bases between. Based on the CDR3 plus reference TRBV30 and TRBJ2-2, the full variable domain is SQTIHQWPATLVQPVGSPLSLECTVEGTSNPNLYWYRQAAGRGLQLLFYSVGIGQISSEVPQNLSASRPQDRQFILSSKKLLLSDSGFYLCAWRTLGTGELFFGEGSRLTVL.

This chain links TRBV9 with TRBJ1-2, with D possibly matching TRBD1 (5 bases). This CDR3 has 14 residues. Germline V gene data show CDR1 as SGDLS and CDR2 as YYNGEE. V shed 2 bases and J shed 0 bases, with 8 bases lying between them. Written as DNA, the CDR3 is TGTGCCAGCAGCGTTGGGGACTCTAACTATGGCTACACCTTC. This gives the protein CASSVGDSNYGYTF.

V and J are TRBV14 and TRBJ1-5; D is unresolved. The CDR3 sequence is 13 residues long. Germline V gene sequence: CDR1 SGHDN, CDR2 FVKESK. V gave up 0 bases and J gave up 7 bases, with 7 bases separating them. For the CDR3, the DNA is TGTGCCAGCAGCCAAGATGCACGGCAGCCCCAGCATTTT. This encodes CASSQDARQPQHF.

This chain connects TRBV27 to TRBJ2-7; 7 bases line up with TRBD1. V trimming: 2 bases; J trimming: 6 bases; junction bases outside the gene matches: 7. This CDR3 is 14 amino acids long. Per the germline V gene, CDR1 is MNHEY and CDR2 is SMNVEV (reference sequence). The CDR3 DNA reads TGTGCCAGCAGTTTACAACAGGGGTTCGGCGAGCAGTACTTC. It yields the protein CASSLQQGFGEQYF.

The chain couples TRBV6-5 to TRBJ1-1; D may be TRBD1 (5 bases). The CDR3 loop spans 14 amino acids. Germline-derived CDR1 and CDR2 are MNHEY and SVGAGI. V was cut by 4 bases and J by 1 base, with 10 bases left in between. DNA of the CDR3: TGTGCCAGCAGTTTGGGACGACCGAACACTGAAGCTTTCTTT. It translates to CASSLGRPNTEAFF.

The chain recombines TRBV27 with TRBJ2-7, with a possible D match to TRBD1 (8 bases). V was cut by 6 bases and J by 1 base, with 16 bases left in between. CDR3 length equals 15 residues. CDR1 is MNHEY and CDR2 is SMNVEV in the germline V gene (reference sequence). CDR3 in amino acids: CASRAGTGGSYEQYF. CDR3 DNA: TGTGCCAGCAGAGCGGGGACAGGTGGTTCCTACGAGCAGTACTTC.